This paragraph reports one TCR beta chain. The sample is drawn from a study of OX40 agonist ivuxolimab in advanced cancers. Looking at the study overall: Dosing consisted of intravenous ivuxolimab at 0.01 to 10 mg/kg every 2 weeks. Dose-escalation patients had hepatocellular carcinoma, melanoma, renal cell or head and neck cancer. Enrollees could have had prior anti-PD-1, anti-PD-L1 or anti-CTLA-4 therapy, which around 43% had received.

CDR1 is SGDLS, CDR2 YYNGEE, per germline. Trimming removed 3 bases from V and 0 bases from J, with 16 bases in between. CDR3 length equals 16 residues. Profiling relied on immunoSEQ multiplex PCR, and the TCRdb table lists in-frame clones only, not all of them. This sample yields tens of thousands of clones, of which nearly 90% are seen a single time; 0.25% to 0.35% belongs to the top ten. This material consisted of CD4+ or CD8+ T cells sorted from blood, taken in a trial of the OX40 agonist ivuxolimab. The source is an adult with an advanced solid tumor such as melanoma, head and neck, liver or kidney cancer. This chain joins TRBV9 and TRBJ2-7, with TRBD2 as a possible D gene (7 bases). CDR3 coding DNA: TGTGCCAGCAGCGAAATCGGGGGGCCAAGCTCCTACGAGCAGTACTTC. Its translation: CASSEIGGPSSYEQYF.